Below, 21 T cell receptor beta chains from the same sample are listed, as sequenced in a study of beta chain features in type 1 diabetes. Expressed TCRB transcripts got sequenced, as all isolated RNA was reverse transcribed. Produced via immunoSEQ multiplex PCR; TCRdb's table is partial and in-frame only. The sample comprises about 620,000 clones, around 16% of which are singletons, and roughly 0.098% rests with the top ten. Material for sequencing was naive CD4+ T cells from blood. These receptors were obtained from a man younger than 30 in good health.

This clone was picked up a small number of times. This chain joins TRBV11-1 and TRBJ1-3; D unresolved. The germline V and J ends were trimmed by 5 bases and 0 bases, with 14 bases remaining between them. Looked up from germline, CDR1 is SGHAT and CDR2 is FQDESV (reference sequence). The CDR3 has 16 amino acids. CDR3 loop: CASSATPGYSGNTIYF. The CDR3, as DNA: TGTGCCAGCAGCGCCACCCCGGGATACTCTGGAAACACCATATATTTT.

The V and J genes are TRBV28 and TRBJ1-2; no clear D gene. V was cut by 5 bases and J by 5 bases, with 12 bases left in between. This CDR3 is 13 amino acids long. CDR1 is MDHEN and CDR2 is SYDVKM in the germline V gene. The CDR3 coding sequence is TGTGCCAGCAGTGCTACAGCCAGATATGGCTACACCTTC. Translation: CASSATARYGYTF.

The rearrangement joins TRBV28 to TRBJ2-7; TRBD1 matches 10 bases. J was trimmed by 5 bases and V by 2 bases; bases with no gene match: 6. The length of the CDR3 is 15 residues. Germline V gives CDR1 MDHEN, CDR2 SYDVKM. CDR3 amino acids: CASSLPGQGTHEQYF. CDR3 DNA sequence: TGTGCCAGCAGTTTACCGGGACAGGGGACCCACGAGCAGTACTTC.

This clone was counted only a few times. This chain uses TRBV13 with TRBJ2-5; maybe TRBD1 (6 bases). Trimming stripped 4 bases from V and 5 bases from J, with 20 bases between. From germline, CDR1 is PRHDT and CDR2 FYEKMQ (reference sequence). The CDR3 spans 16 residues. CDR3 protein: CASSSGRDPRGETQYF. CDR3 DNA: TGTGCCAGCAGCTCGGGTCGGGACCCAAGGGGGGAGACCCAGTACTTC.

As to this clone: Other nucleotide sequences from this sample produce the same CDR3. The chain uses TRBV20-1 and TRBJ1-1; D is undetermined. Germline lookup yields CDR1 DFQATT and CDR2 SNEGSKA (reference sequence). Trimming left V 3 bases short and J 11 bases short, with 4 bases between. This CDR3 is 8 amino acids long. The CDR3 reads CSASEAFF. The CDR3 nucleotides read TGCAGTGCTAGCGAGGCTTTCTTT.

There are a few counts of this clone. The rearrangement joins TRBV9 to TRBJ2-2; D is unclear. Germline-derived CDR1 and CDR2 are SGDLS and YYNGEE. The CDR3 contains 14 residues. V lost 1 base to trimming and J lost 3 bases, with 7 bases between them. In DNA form, the CDR3 reads TGTGCCAGCAGCGTACACTTGGACACCGGGGAGCTGTTTTTT. Translating it yields CASSVHLDTGELFF.

The chain couples TRBV6-4 to TRBJ2-1, with 8 positions matching TRBD1. The ends lost 3 bases at V and 0 bases at J; junction bases unmatched: 1. The CDR3 is 15 amino acids. The V gene's germline CDR1 is MRHNA and CDR2 SNTAGT. CDR3 coding DNA: TGTGCCAGCAGTGATGGACAGGGCTCCTACAATGAGCAGTTCTTC. Its translation: CASSDGQGSYNEQFF.

This clone showed up just a few times. This chain connects TRBV27 to TRBJ1-1; no definite D call. Germline V gene data show CDR1 as MNHEY and CDR2 as SMNVEV (reference sequence). The CDR3 sequence is 13 residues long. The V end lost 1 base, the J end lost 2 bases, and 5 bases lay between the germline ends. The CDR3 DNA sequence: TGTGCCAGCAGTTTATACTTAAACACTGAAGCTTTCTTT. Amino acids: CASSLYLNTEAFF.

The chain uses TRBV10-3 and TRBJ2-7, with 8 bases identical to TRBD1. Germline V gene lookup returns CDR1 ENHRY and CDR2 SYGVKD. The CDR3 consists of 13 residues. V trimming: 5 bases; J trimming: 2 bases; junction bases outside the gene matches: 2. The CDR3 DNA reads TGTGCCATCAGTATGGACAGGGCCTACGAGCAGTACTTC. Encoded protein: CAISMDRAYEQYF.

A few counts support this clone. The chain uses TRBV5-1 and TRBJ2-3; TRBD2 agrees at 13 bases. V dropped 3 bases and J dropped 4; count of bases not matched to a gene: 5. This CDR3 is 16 amino acids long. The germline CDR1 and CDR2 sequences are SGHRS and YFSETQ. In DNA, the CDR3 is TGCGCCAGCAGCTCGGGACTAGCGGGACCCGCAGATACGCAGTATTTT. Its protein product is CASSSGLAGPADTQYF.

The J gene is TRBJ1-2, the V gene TRBV2; D unresolved. V was clipped by 8 bases and J by 3 bases, with 10 bases between them. Looked up from germline, CDR1 is SNHLY and CDR2 is FYNNEI. CDR3 length: 12 residues. The chain's CDR3 is CASGGNYYGYTF. The CDR3 DNA is TGTGCCAGCGGAGGGAACTACTATGGCTACACCTTC. Combining the CDR3 with reference TRBV2 and TRBJ1-2 gives the whole variable domain EPEVTQTPSHQVTQMGQEVILRCVPISNHLYFYWYRQILGQKVEFLVSFYNNEISEKSEIFDDQFSVERPDGSNFTLKIRSTKLEDSAMYFCASGGNYYGYTFGSGTRLTVV.

This clone was counted between two and nine times. This rearrangement joins TRBV7-8 to TRBJ2-3; D perhaps matches TRBD1 (6 bases). Germline V gene sequence: CDR1 SGHVS, CDR2 FQNEAQ. The length of the CDR3 is 15 residues. Trimming pared 2 bases from V and 0 bases from J, leaving 9 bases between. Here the CDR3 DNA reads TGTGCCAGCAGCTTACGCAGGGGTAGCACAGATACGCAGTATTTT. Translated, it gives CASSLRRGSTDTQYF.

This clone was counted between two and nine times. This chain joins TRBV9 and TRBJ2-2; TRBD2 agrees at 10 bases. CDR1 is SGDLS and CDR2 is YYNGEE in the germline V gene. With V trimmed by 0 bases and J by 1 base, 3 bases remained unmatched. CDR3 length: 17 residues. The CDR3 region is CASSVGPSGRNTGELFF. CDR3 nucleotide sequence: TGTGCCAGCAGCGTAGGTCCTAGCGGGAGGAACACCGGGGAGCTGTTTTTT.

This clone was found a few times. This sequence joins TRBV10-3 and TRBJ2-3, with 9 bases that match TRBD2. The germline CDR1 and CDR2 sequences are ENHRY and SYGVKD. The CDR3 consists of 17 residues. With V trimmed by 5 bases and J by 1 base, 10 bases remained unmatched. The CDR3 sequence: CAISPQIAGAGTDTQYF. CDR3 DNA: TGTGCCATCAGTCCCCAGATAGCGGGAGCTGGCACAGATACGCAGTATTTT.

This clone was recorded a few times. V is TRBV7-9 and J is TRBJ1-4; no definite D call. CDR3 size: 11 residues. V was shortened by 3 bases and J by 11 bases, with 7 bases between the two germline ends. CDR1 is SEHNR and CDR2 is FQNEAQ in the germline V gene (reference sequence). The CDR3 DNA reads as TGTGCCAGCAGCTTGGTGGGGAAACTGTTTTTT. Amino acids: CASSLVGKLFF.

The V gene is TRBV2, the J gene TRBJ1-5; 11 bases fit TRBD1. There are 15 residues in the CDR3. From germline, CDR1 is SNHLY and CDR2 FYNNEI. With V trimmed by 3 bases and J by 7 bases, 5 bases remained unmatched. CDR3 in amino acids: CASSEDRGRGQPQHF. For the CDR3, the DNA is TGTGCCAGCAGTGAGGACAGGGGGCGTGGGCAGCCCCAGCATTTT. Supplemented by reference TRBV2 and TRBJ1-5, the full variable domain reads EPEVTQTPSHQVTQMGQEVILRCVPISNHLYFYWYRQILGQKVEFLVSFYNNEISEKSEIFDDQFSVERPDGSNFTLKIRSTKLEDSAMYFCASSEDRGRGQPQHFGDGTRLSIL.

The chain has TRBV4-2 and TRBJ2-5, with 11 bases lining up with TRBD2. This CDR3 contains 17 residues. Germline lookup yields CDR1 LGHNA and CDR2 YNFKEQ. V trimming: 0 bases; J trimming: 2 bases; junction bases outside the gene matches: 5. The CDR3 loop reads CASSQDSGTSGQETQYF. For the CDR3, the DNA is TGTGCCAGCAGCCAAGACTCCGGGACTAGCGGACAAGAGACCCAGTACTTC.

This clone showed up just once. CDR3 in amino acids: CASSYPSGDAYEQYF. The CDR3 region has the DNA TGTGCCAGCAGTTACCCTAGCGGGGACGCCTACGAGCAGTACTTC. This chain joins TRBV6-6 and TRBJ2-7, with TRBD2 identical over 9 bases. The germline gives CDR1 MNHNY, CDR2 SVGAGI (reference sequence). The CDR3 length is 15 residues. V dropped 2 bases and J dropped 2; count of bases not matched to a gene: 4.

This clone was counted between two and nine times. The genes are TRBV5-4 and TRBJ2-4; the D call may be TRBD1 or TRBD2 (5 bases each). The ends were cut back, 1 base at V and 4 bases at J, with 9 bases in the middle. Germline V CDR1 and CDR2: SGHNT, YYREEE (reference sequence). This CDR3 spans 14 amino acids. CDR3 in DNA: TGTGCCAGCAGCTTGAGGGACCCTAAAAACATTCAGTACTTC. Translation: CASSLRDPKNIQYF. The variable domain in full, completed from reference TRBV5-4 and TRBJ2-4, reads ETGVTQSPTHLIKTRGQQVTLRCSSQSGHNTVSWYQQALGQGPQFIFQYYREEENGRGNFPPRFSGLQFPNYSSELNVNALELDDSALYLCASSLRDPKNIQYFGAGTRLSVL.

This clone was found a few times. J is TRBJ1-2 and V is TRBV30, with a tentative D call TRBD1 (6 bases). Germline CDR1 reads GTSNPN; CDR2 reads SVGIG (reference sequence). Between the trimmed V and J ends, which lost 0 bases and 8 bases, there was a span of 13 bases. The CDR3 has 13 residues. CDR3 protein: CAWSVQGGRGYTF. In nucleotides, the CDR3 is TGTGCCTGGAGTGTACAGGGAGGTAGGGGCTACACCTTC.

This clone occurred a few times. This sequence joins TRBV7-9 and TRBJ1-1; D perhaps matches TRBD1 (6 bases). Germline V gene lookup returns CDR1 SEHNR and CDR2 FQNEAQ (reference sequence). V was pared by 6 bases and J by 5 bases, with 19 bases between. The CDR3 spans 15 residues. CDR3 nucleotides: TGTGCCAGCAGAGTCGACGCCCTAGGGGGGACTGAAGCTTTCTTT. Translated, it gives CASRVDALGGTEAFF. Full variable domain (rest looked up from reference TRBV7-9 and TRBJ1-1): DTGVSQNPRHKITKRGQNVTFRCDPISEHNRLYWYRQTLGQGPEFLTYFQNEAQLEKSRLLSDRFSAERPKGSFSTLEIQRTEQGDSAMYLCASRVDALGGTEAFFGQGTRLTVV.